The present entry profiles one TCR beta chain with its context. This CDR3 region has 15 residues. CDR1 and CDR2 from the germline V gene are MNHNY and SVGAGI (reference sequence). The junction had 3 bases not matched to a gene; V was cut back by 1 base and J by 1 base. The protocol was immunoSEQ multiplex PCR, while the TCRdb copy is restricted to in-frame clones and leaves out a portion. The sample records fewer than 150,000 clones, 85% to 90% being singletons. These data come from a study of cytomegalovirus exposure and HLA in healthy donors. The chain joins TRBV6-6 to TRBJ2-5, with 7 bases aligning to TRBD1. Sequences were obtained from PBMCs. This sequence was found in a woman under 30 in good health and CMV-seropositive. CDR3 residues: CASSYLDRFQETQYF. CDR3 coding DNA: TGTGCCAGCAGTTACTTGGACAGGTTCCAAGAGACCCAGTACTTC.